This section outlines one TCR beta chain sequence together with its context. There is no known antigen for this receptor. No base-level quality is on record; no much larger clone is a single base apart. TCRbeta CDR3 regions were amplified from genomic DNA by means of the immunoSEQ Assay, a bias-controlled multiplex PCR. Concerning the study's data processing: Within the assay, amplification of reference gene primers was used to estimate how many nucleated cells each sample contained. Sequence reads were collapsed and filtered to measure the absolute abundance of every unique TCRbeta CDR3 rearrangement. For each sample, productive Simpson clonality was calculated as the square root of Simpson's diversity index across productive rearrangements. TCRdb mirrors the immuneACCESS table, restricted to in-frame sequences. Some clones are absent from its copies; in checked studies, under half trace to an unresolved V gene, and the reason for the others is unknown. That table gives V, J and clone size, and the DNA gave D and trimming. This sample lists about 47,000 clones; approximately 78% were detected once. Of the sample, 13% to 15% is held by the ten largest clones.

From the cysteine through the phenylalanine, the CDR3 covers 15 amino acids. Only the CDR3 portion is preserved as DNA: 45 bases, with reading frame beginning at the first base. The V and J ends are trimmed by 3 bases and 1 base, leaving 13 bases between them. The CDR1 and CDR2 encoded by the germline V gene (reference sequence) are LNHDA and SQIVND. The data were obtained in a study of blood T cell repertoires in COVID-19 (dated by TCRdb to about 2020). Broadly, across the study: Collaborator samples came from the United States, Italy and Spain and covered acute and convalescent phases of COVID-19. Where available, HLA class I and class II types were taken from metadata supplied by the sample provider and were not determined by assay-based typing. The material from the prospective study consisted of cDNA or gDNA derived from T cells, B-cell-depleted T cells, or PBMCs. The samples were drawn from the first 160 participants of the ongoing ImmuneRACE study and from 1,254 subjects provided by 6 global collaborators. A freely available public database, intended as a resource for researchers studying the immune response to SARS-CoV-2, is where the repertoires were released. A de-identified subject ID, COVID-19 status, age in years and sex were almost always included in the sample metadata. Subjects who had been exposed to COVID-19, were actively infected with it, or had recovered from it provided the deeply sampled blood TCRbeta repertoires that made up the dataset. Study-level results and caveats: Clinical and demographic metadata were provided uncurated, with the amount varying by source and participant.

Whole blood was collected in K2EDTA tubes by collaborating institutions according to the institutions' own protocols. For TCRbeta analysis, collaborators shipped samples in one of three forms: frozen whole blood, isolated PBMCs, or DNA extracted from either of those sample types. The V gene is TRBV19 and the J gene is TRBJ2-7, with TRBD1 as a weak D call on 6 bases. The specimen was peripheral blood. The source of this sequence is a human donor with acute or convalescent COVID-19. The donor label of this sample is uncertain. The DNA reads TGTGCCAGTAGTATTTGGCAGGGGACATCCTACGAGCAGTACTTC. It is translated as CASSIWQGTSYEQYF.